This T cell receptor beta chain is from a study of blood T cells in healthy people across ages. For the study at large: Template-switching capture recovered about one barcoded beta molecule per two T cells. Study-wide points: Without sorted subsets, naive and antigen-experienced compartments could not be conclusively compared. Across the age range, TCR beta diversity per million T cells fell in a roughly linear way.

The draw of peripheral blood yielded approximately 10 milliliters from each donor. This CDR3 region has 14 residues. V lost 5 bases and J 3 bases, leaving 13 bases between the germline ends. The germline V gene encodes CDR1 DFQATT and CDR2 SNEGSKA (reference sequence). This clonotype has just a few counts. The antigen remains unidentified. The second PCR ran about 6 to 11 cycles with a sample-barcoded 5' primer and J-beta primers. TCRdb analysed the 5' RACE reads with MiXCR anew, one entry per CDR3 protein. Of hundreds of thousands of distinct CDR3 sequences detected, 44% appear once; the ten largest clones hold roughly 19%.

The clonotype was recovered from a man aged 55-75 years in good health. The specimen was blood. The rearrangement uses TRBV20-1 and TRBJ1-4; D is undetermined. The CDR3 bases are TGCAGTGCTCAACAGAGGAGGTCTAATGAAAAACTGTTTTTT. Translated: CSAQQRRSNEKLFF.